This TCR beta chain was profiled in a study of tumor-infiltrating lymphocytes in localized non-small cell lung cancer. CDR3 size: 13 residues. Germline values: CDR1 GTSNPN, CDR2 SVGIG (reference sequence). V lost 2 bases and J 5 bases, leaving 12 bases between the germline ends. By proportion, this clone is medium-sized. Its antigen is not known. Study conclusions and caveats: Not all patients were TCR sequenced, owing to tissue quantity. Different pieces of the same tissue went to different assays, confounding technical variation with intratumor heterogeneity.

Profiling relied on immunoSEQ multiplex PCR, and the TCRdb table lists in-frame clones only, not all of them. Among 15,000 to 20,000 clones, around 72% were seen once, and the ten largest hold roughly 4.5%. The chain links TRBV30 to TRBJ1-1; possible D gene TRBD1, 5 bases. Specimen: lung tumor tissue. The sequence derives from a human donor with non-small cell lung cancer. Written as DNA, the CDR3 is TGTGCCTGGAGTTGGGCAGGGCTAACTGAAGCTTTCTTT. Residues: CAWSWAGLTEAFF.